These T cell receptor beta chains were read from a single sample in a study of CD8 T cells in ankylosing spondylitis. One entry per CDR3 protein results from TCRdb running MiXCR on the 5' RACE reads. Here the sample spans 250,000 or so distinct CDR3 sequences, 24% being singletons. The sample comprised blood, either unsorted or a sorted T cell fraction (not recorded which). The receptor source for this set is a male donor with ankylosing spondylitis or in good health (not recorded which). The CDR3 runs from the conserved cysteine through the conserved F or W. A D gene is named only where the DNA matches it firmly. Some rows have no size entry. The others give once, few or many, or a class for an expanded clone.

d_call: -; j_call: TRBJ2-7; v_call: TRBV12-3/TRBV12-4; clone_size: -; cdr3_nt: TGTGCCAGCAGTTTAGCGAGTTGGACCCACGAGCAGTACTTC; cdr3_aa: CASSLASWTHEQYF
d_call: -; j_call: TRBJ2-3; v_call: TRBV2; clone_size: many; cdr3_nt: TGTGCCAGCAGTGAACAGGTCGGAAGTTGGGATACGCAGTATTTT; cdr3_aa: CASSEQVGSWDTQYF
d_call: TRBD1; j_call: TRBJ1-1; v_call: TRBV6-1; clone_size: many; cdr3_nt: TGTGCCAGCAGTGAAAGCCGGGACAGTGAAGCTTTCTTT; cdr3_aa: CASSESRDSEAFF
d_call: TRBD1; j_call: TRBJ1-4; v_call: TRBV28; clone_size: many; cdr3_nt: TGTGCCAGCCGATCACCAGGGACAGGGGACAGTGAAAAACTGTTTTTT; cdr3_aa: CASRSPGTGDSEKLFF
d_call: -; j_call: TRBJ2-1; v_call: TRBV11-2; clone_size: -; cdr3_nt: TGTGCCAGCAGCTTAGGGGCCCCGGGGGCGAGGGTCCAGTTCTTC; cdr3_aa: CASSLGAPGARVQFF
d_call: TRBD1; j_call: TRBJ1-6; v_call: TRBV6-5; clone_size: few; cdr3_nt: TGTGCCAGCAGTTACTCGAGACAGACAGGGGGTTCACCCCTCCACTTT; cdr3_aa: CASSYSRQTGGSPLHF
d_call: -; j_call: TRBJ2-5; v_call: TRBV3-1; clone_size: many; cdr3_nt: TGTGCCAGCAGCCGGGGACTGGGGGAGACCCAGTACTTC; cdr3_aa: CASSRGLGETQYF
d_call: -; j_call: TRBJ1-6; v_call: TRBV20-1; clone_size: many; cdr3_nt: TGCAGTGCTAGAGGGGACGGCGATTCACCCCTCCACTTT; cdr3_aa: CSARGDGDSPLHF
d_call: -; j_call: TRBJ2-3; v_call: TRBV20-1; clone_size: many; cdr3_nt: TGCAGTGCTAGAGATACCGGCACAGATACGCAGTATTTT; cdr3_aa: CSARDTGTDTQYF
d_call: -; j_call: TRBJ2-7; v_call: TRBV10-3; clone_size: -; cdr3_nt: TGTGCCACTTCGGACCCCTACGAGCAGTACTTC; cdr3_aa: CATSDPYEQYF
d_call: TRBD2; j_call: TRBJ2-1; v_call: TRBV20-1; clone_size: -; cdr3_nt: TGCAGTGCTAGGGAACTAGCGGGGGGCCGAAATGAGCAGTTCTTC; cdr3_aa: CSARELAGGRNEQFF
d_call: -; j_call: TRBJ2-6; v_call: TRBV7-6; clone_size: -; cdr3_nt: TGTGCCAGCAGCACCCGGTTGGGAGGCTCTGGGGCCAACGTCCTGACTTTC; cdr3_aa: CASSTRLGGSGANVLTF
d_call: -; j_call: TRBJ2-7; v_call: TRBV5-1; clone_size: -; cdr3_nt: TGCGCCAGCAGCCTCGGACCGGGAGCCGGCGAGCAGTACTTC; cdr3_aa: CASSLGPGAGEQYF
d_call: TRBD1; j_call: TRBJ2-4; v_call: TRBV29-1; clone_size: many; cdr3_nt: TGCAGCGGATCCTCGGACAGGGACAAAAACATTCAGTACTTC; cdr3_aa: CSGSSDRDKNIQYF
d_call: -; j_call: TRBJ2-1; v_call: TRBV7-8; clone_size: few; cdr3_nt: TGTGCCAGCAGCCACGGGACACCTTACAATGAGCAGTTCTTC; cdr3_aa: CASSHGTPYNEQFF
d_call: TRBD1; j_call: TRBJ1-1; v_call: TRBV9; clone_size: many; cdr3_nt: TGTGCCAGCAGCTACCGGCCAGGGGGAAACACTGAAGCTTTCTTT; cdr3_aa: CASSYRPGGNTEAFF
d_call: TRBD2; j_call: TRBJ2-3; v_call: TRBV3-1; clone_size: many; cdr3_nt: TGTGCCAGCAGCCAGAGCGGGGGGGCCAGAGATACGCAGTATTTT; cdr3_aa: CASSQSGGARDTQYF
d_call: -; j_call: TRBJ2-1; v_call: TRBV2; clone_size: many; cdr3_nt: TGTGCCAACAGACCCGGGACCGCGAGCTCCTACAATGAGCAGTTCTTC; cdr3_aa: CANRPGTASSYNEQFF
d_call: -; j_call: TRBJ2-7; v_call: TRBV3-1; clone_size: -; cdr3_nt: TGTGCCAGCAGCCATGTGGTCTCCAGCTACGAGCAGTACTTC; cdr3_aa: CASSHVVSSYEQYF
d_call: TRBD1; j_call: TRBJ2-5; v_call: TRBV12-3/TRBV12-4; clone_size: -; cdr3_nt: TGTGCCTTCAGTCCACCCTTCGGAGGACAGGGGGAATCGAAGACCCAGTACTTC; cdr3_aa: CAFSPPFGGQGESKTQYF
d_call: TRBD2; j_call: TRBJ2-6; v_call: TRBV9; clone_size: -; cdr3_nt: TGTGCCAGCAGCGTAGGACTAGCGTTCGACGTCCTGACTTTC; cdr3_aa: CASSVGLAFDVLTF
d_call: -; j_call: TRBJ1-6; v_call: TRBV20-1; clone_size: many; cdr3_nt: TGCAGTGCTGCTAACTATAATTCACCCCTCCACTTT; cdr3_aa: CSAANYNSPLHF
d_call: -; j_call: TRBJ2-6; v_call: TRBV2; clone_size: -; cdr3_nt: TGTGCCAGCAGTGTGACGGGGATCTCTGGGGCCAACGTCCTGACTTTC; cdr3_aa: CASSVTGISGANVLTF
d_call: -; j_call: TRBJ2-4; v_call: TRBV4-1; clone_size: many; cdr3_nt: TGCGCCAGCAGCCAAGTAATCGCAATCGCCAAAAACATTCAGTACTTC; cdr3_aa: CASSQVIAIAKNIQYF
d_call: -; j_call: TRBJ2-4; v_call: TRBV6-1; clone_size: many; cdr3_nt: TGTGCCAGCAGTGCCAGGGAGAGAGTAGTCAAAAACATTCAGTACTTC; cdr3_aa: CASSARERVVKNIQYF
d_call: -; j_call: TRBJ1-2; v_call: TRBV12-3/TRBV12-4; clone_size: many; cdr3_nt: TGTGCCAGCAGTGTAAGGGTAGGCGGCTACACCTTC; cdr3_aa: CASSVRVGGYTF
d_call: -; j_call: TRBJ1-1; v_call: TRBV7-6; clone_size: many; cdr3_nt: TGTGCCAGCAGCTTAGGAGTTGGGGCAGGGGAAACTGAAGCTTTCTTT; cdr3_aa: CASSLGVGAGETEAFF
d_call: TRBD2; j_call: TRBJ2-1; v_call: TRBV6-5; clone_size: many; cdr3_nt: TGTGCCAGCAGTTACTCGAGGGCGCGGGGGGGCTTGAATGAGCAGTTCTTC; cdr3_aa: CASSYSRARGGLNEQFF
d_call: TRBD1; j_call: TRBJ2-3; v_call: TRBV6-4; clone_size: few; cdr3_nt: TGTGCCATTACGGAAAATCCGGGACAGGGGCCCACAACCACCACTGATACGCAGTATTTT; cdr3_aa: CAITENPGQGPTTTTDTQYF
d_call: TRBD1; j_call: TRBJ2-1; v_call: TRBV11-2; clone_size: few; cdr3_nt: TGTGCCAGCAGCTTGGGGGCCCCGGGACAGGGGTACAATGAGCAGTTCTTC; cdr3_aa: CASSLGAPGQGYNEQFF
d_call: TRBD1; j_call: TRBJ1-1; v_call: TRBV20-1; clone_size: -; cdr3_nt: TGCAGTGTGGGACAGGGCGGCACTGAAGCTTTCTTT; cdr3_aa: CSVGQGGTEAFF
d_call: -; j_call: TRBJ1-1; v_call: TRBV20-1; clone_size: -; cdr3_nt: TGCAGTGCTAGCACCGAGAACACTGAAGCTTTCTTT; cdr3_aa: CSASTENTEAFF
d_call: -; j_call: TRBJ2-5; v_call: TRBV20-1; clone_size: few; cdr3_nt: TGCAGTGCTAGACCCGGGAGTGGTGTGGGGACCCAGTACTTC; cdr3_aa: CSARPGSGVGTQYF
d_call: -; j_call: TRBJ2-5; v_call: TRBV20-1; clone_size: many; cdr3_nt: TGCAGTGCTAGGGAGATTATGGCCCAGTACTTC; cdr3_aa: CSAREIMAQYF
d_call: TRBD1; j_call: TRBJ2-3; v_call: TRBV18; clone_size: -; cdr3_nt: TGTGCCAGCTCACCCCGCGGGACAGGGGAAAATACGCAGTATTTT; cdr3_aa: CASSPRGTGENTQYF
d_call: -; j_call: TRBJ2-2; v_call: TRBV20-1; clone_size: -; cdr3_nt: TGCAGTGCTAGGCCAGGGGTAGATGTCACCGGGGAGCTGTTTTTT; cdr3_aa: CSARPGVDVTGELFF
d_call: -; j_call: TRBJ2-5; v_call: TRBV7-7; clone_size: many; cdr3_nt: TGTGCCAGCAGCTCTAGACCCGGTGAGACCCAGTACTTC; cdr3_aa: CASSSRPGETQYF
d_call: -; j_call: TRBJ1-2; v_call: TRBV7-2; clone_size: -; cdr3_nt: TGTGCCAGCAGCTCTCCGACCGTATTCGCCTATGGCTACACCTTC; cdr3_aa: CASSSPTVFAYGYTF
d_call: TRBD2; j_call: TRBJ2-1; v_call: TRBV20-1; clone_size: many; cdr3_nt: TGCAGTGCTAGTCGACGGCTAGCGGGGAGCAATGAGCAGTTCTTC; cdr3_aa: CSASRRLAGSNEQFF
d_call: -; j_call: TRBJ2-7; v_call: TRBV29-1; clone_size: few; cdr3_nt: TGCAGCGTTGAGGCAGGGGAAATCCACGAGCAGTACTTC; cdr3_aa: CSVEAGEIHEQYF
d_call: -; j_call: TRBJ1-6; v_call: TRBV15; clone_size: -; cdr3_nt: TGTGCCACCAGCTCGAGGGTGGATTCACCCCTCCACTTT; cdr3_aa: CATSSRVDSPLHF
d_call: TRBD1; j_call: TRBJ1-5; v_call: TRBV12-3/TRBV12-4; clone_size: many; cdr3_nt: TGTGCCAGCAGTTTACAGGGGGGCGGTCAGCCCCAGCATTTT; cdr3_aa: CASSLQGGGQPQHF